The clone carrying this T cell receptor (beta chain) was seen a few times. There are 15 residues in the CDR3. Trimming took 5 bases from V and 3 from J, leaving 14 bases between them. CDR1 and CDR2 from the germline V gene are SGHTA and FQGNSA. Normal lung was taken at the farthest possible site, at least 3 cm from tumour. The sample originates from a study of immune cell composition in non-small cell lung cancer. Study-wide context: Lung adenocarcinoma or squamous carcinoma made up most tumours.

Only in-frame clones appear in the TCRdb table, and some are missing; sequencing was by immunoSEQ multiplex PCR. The sample has 2,500 to 3,500 clones; 60% to 85% are singletons. The V gene is TRBV7-2, the J gene TRBJ1-5; TRBD1 is a possible D gene (5 bases). This sequence was found in a human donor with non-small cell lung cancer. Sequencing was done on a sample of non-adjacent lung tissue. CDR3 amino acids: CASSPRRGNNQPQHF. CDR3 nucleotide sequence: TGTGCCAGCAGCCCCCGCCGGGGGAACAATCAGCCCCAGCATTTT.